Listed below are T cell receptor beta chains from one sample, sequenced in a study of blood T cell repertoires in COVID-19. Sequenced by immunoSEQ multiplex PCR; TCRdb stores in-frame clones only, minus some. There are about 490,000 clones in the sample; 70% to 90% occur only once, and 3.2% lies in the top ten. Input material: peripheral blood. These receptors all come from a human donor in a cohort sampled during active COVID-19. The CDR3 runs from the conserved cysteine through the conserved F or W. The order of the fields is CDR3 length, clone size, V gene, D gene, J gene, CDR3 DNA, CDR3 protein. A D gene is named only where the DNA matches it firmly. Clone size is shown for a subset of rows, as once, few, many or a class of expanded clone.

length: 13; size: once; V: TRBV3-1/TRBV3-2; D: TRBD1; J: TRBJ1-1; DNA: TGTGCCAGCAGCCGAAGGACAGGATATGAAGCTTTCTTT; CDR3: CASSRRTGYEAFF
length: 13; size: NA; V: TRBV10-3; D: NA; J: TRBJ1-1; DNA: TGTGCCACCGATTCCGGGGGTGGCACTGAAGCTTTCTTT; CDR3: CATDSGGGTEAFF
length: 15; size: NA; V: TRBV7-2; D: NA; J: TRBJ2-7; DNA: TGTGCCAGCAGCTCCGGACTACAGTACTCCTACGAGCAGTACTTC; CDR3: CASSSGLQYSYEQYF
length: 17; size: few; V: TRBV9; D: TRBD1; J: TRBJ2-6; DNA: TGTGCCAGCAGCGTGACGACAGGGCTCTCTGGGGCCAACGTCCTGACTTTC; CDR3: CASSVTTGLSGANVLTF
length: 13; size: NA; V: TRBV19; D: TRBD2; J: TRBJ2-7; DNA: TGTGCCAGTAGTACCGGGGTGGGAGGGGAGCAGTACTTC; CDR3: CASSTGVGGEQYF
length: 15; size: few; V: TRBV6-5; D: TRBD2; J: TRBJ2-7; DNA: TGTGCCAGTGGTCGGATAGGGACTAGCTCCTACGAGCAGTACTTC; CDR3: CASGRIGTSSYEQYF
length: 16; size: NA; V: TRBV27; D: TRBD2; J: TRBJ2-3; DNA: TGTGCCAGCAGTAGGGGACTAGCGGGATACACAGATACGCAGTATTTT; CDR3: CASSRGLAGYTDTQYF
length: 15; size: NA; V: TRBV6-5; D: TRBD2; J: TRBJ2-7; DNA: TGTGCCAGCAGTATTAGCGGGAGGCCTTCCTACGAGCAGTACTTC; CDR3: CASSISGRPSYEQYF
length: 14; size: NA; V: TRBV7-9; D: TRBD1; J: TRBJ1-2; DNA: TGTGCCAGCAGCTGGGGACAGGGTGACTATGGCTACACCTTC; CDR3: CASSWGQGDYGYTF
length: 13; size: once; V: TRBV18; D: NA; J: TRBJ2-3; DNA: TGTGCCAGCTCACCCTATTTGTCGGATACGCAGTATTTT; CDR3: CASSPYLSDTQYF
length: 15; size: NA; V: TRBV18; D: NA; J: TRBJ2-1; DNA: TGTGCCAGCTCACCCACAGTGGGAGACAACAATGAGCAGTTCTTC; CDR3: CASSPTVGDNNEQFF
length: 10; size: NA; V: TRBV27; D: NA; J: TRBJ2-5; DNA: TGTGCCGTGGGGAGAGAAACCCAGTACTTC; CDR3: CAVGRETQYF
length: 16; size: NA; V: TRBV6-5; D: NA; J: TRBJ1-1; DNA: TGTGCCAGCAGTTACCGGCAGGCCCTGGGGAACACTGAAGCTTTCTTT; CDR3: CASSYRQALGNTEAFF
length: 13; size: few; V: TRBV29-1; D: NA; J: TRBJ1-1; DNA: TGCAGCGTTGGGGAGGGGTCGTTCACTGAAGCTTTCTTT; CDR3: CSVGEGSFTEAFF
length: 12; size: NA; V: TRBV30; D: NA; J: TRBJ2-1; DNA: TGTGCCTGGAGCCCGAGGGACAATGAGCAGTTCTTC; CDR3: CAWSPRDNEQFF
length: 11; size: NA; V: TRBV5-5; D: NA; J: TRBJ2-5; DNA: TGTGCCAGCAGCGGGAGGGAGACCCAGTACTTC; CDR3: CASSGRETQYF
length: 15; size: NA; V: TRBV4-3; D: NA; J: TRBJ2-1; DNA: TGCGCCAGCAGCCAAGACCGATATAGCAGGGATGAGCAGTTCTTC; CDR3: CASSQDRYSRDEQFF
length: 15; size: NA; V: TRBV27; D: TRBD2; J: TRBJ2-5; DNA: TGTGCCAGCAGACCTTTGGTGGGGGGGCAAGAGACCCAGTACTTC; CDR3: CASRPLVGGQETQYF
length: 16; size: NA; V: TRBV7-9; D: TRBD2; J: TRBJ2-1; DNA: TGTGCCAGCAGCCCGCCGGTGCTAGCGGGTTCCGATGAGCAGTTCTTC; CDR3: CASSPPVLAGSDEQFF
length: 14; size: NA; V: TRBV24-1; D: NA; J: TRBJ1-1; DNA: TGTGCCACCAGTGCGAGAGGAGGGGCAACTGAAGCTTTCTTT; CDR3: CATSARGGATEAFF
length: 14; size: NA; V: TRBV5-6; D: TRBD1; J: TRBJ1-1; DNA: TGTGCCAGCAGCTTGGTTCAGGGGGCCACTGAAGCTTTCTTT; CDR3: CASSLVQGATEAFF
length: 13; size: NA; V: TRBV9; D: TRBD1; J: TRBJ2-7; DNA: TGTGCCAGCAGCCCCGGGACAGGGGATGGGCAGTACTTC; CDR3: CASSPGTGDGQYF
length: 12; size: NA; V: TRBV12-3/TRBV12-4; D: NA; J: TRBJ2-7; DNA: TGTGCCGGAAGGGGCAGCTCCTACGAGCAGTACTTC; CDR3: CAGRGSSYEQYF
length: 15; size: NA; V: TRBV6-5; D: NA; J: TRBJ2-7; DNA: TGTGCCAGCAGCGGGGTTCCACCAGGAGAATACGAGCAGTACTTC; CDR3: CASSGVPPGEYEQYF
length: 14; size: NA; V: TRBV7-2; D: NA; J: TRBJ2-7; DNA: TGTGCCAGCAGCCCCGGGACACTTACGCACGAGCAGTACTTC; CDR3: CASSPGTLTHEQYF
length: 14; size: NA; V: TRBV2; D: TRBD1; J: TRBJ2-1; DNA: TGTGCCAGCGCCGGGACAGGGCGAATCGGTGAGCAGTTCTTC; CDR3: CASAGTGRIGEQFF
length: 14; size: NA; V: TRBV6-2/TRBV6-3; D: NA; J: TRBJ1-1; DNA: TGTGCCAGCAGTTACTCGAGAGGCTTCGTTGAAGCTTTCTTT; CDR3: CASSYSRGFVEAFF
length: 15; size: NA; V: TRBV3-1/TRBV3-2; D: TRBD2; J: TRBJ2-3; DNA: TGTGCCAGCAGCCAAGGATCGGGAGGAACAGATACGCAGTATTTT; CDR3: CASSQGSGGTDTQYF
length: 18; size: NA; V: TRBV7-6; D: NA; J: TRBJ2-2; DNA: TGTGCCAGCAGCTTAGCACGCGCCACCCCACCGAACACCGGGGAGCTGTTTTTT; CDR3: CASSLARATPPNTGELFF
length: 16; size: once; V: TRBV2; D: NA; J: TRBJ2-3; DNA: TGTGCCAGCAGTGTTGCCCAACTCGGGTCCACAGATACGCAGTATTTT; CDR3: CASSVAQLGSTDTQYF
length: 15; size: once; V: TRBV5-5; D: TRBD1; J: TRBJ1-2; DNA: TGTGCCAGCAGCTTCCTTCCGGGACAGCTCTATGGCTACACCTTC; CDR3: CASSFLPGQLYGYTF
length: 15; size: NA; V: TRBV30; D: TRBD1; J: TRBJ2-7; DNA: TGTGCCTGGAGTCCGGGACAGAGGAGCTCCTACGAGCAGTACTTC; CDR3: CAWSPGQRSSYEQYF
length: 15; size: NA; V: TRBV2; D: TRBD2; J: TRBJ2-1; DNA: TGTGCCAGCAGCGCAACTAGCGGCTCCTACAATGAGCAGTTCTTC; CDR3: CASSATSGSYNEQFF
length: 14; size: NA; V: TRBV28; D: NA; J: TRBJ2-3; DNA: TGTGCCAGCAGTTTACAGGGGTCAATGAATACGCAGTATTTT; CDR3: CASSLQGSMNTQYF
length: 14; size: NA; V: TRBV29-1; D: NA; J: TRBJ2-7; DNA: TGCAGCGTTGAAGTAGGACAAGGTGTAGGAGAGCAGTACTTC; CDR3: CSVEVGQGVGEQYF
length: 15; size: NA; V: TRBV5-8; D: TRBD1; J: TRBJ2-2; DNA: TGTGCCAGCAGCGCGTTAGGGACAGGGGCCGGGGAGCTGTTTTTT; CDR3: CASSALGTGAGELFF
length: 12; size: NA; V: TRBV10-3; D: TRBD1; J: TRBJ1-3; DNA: TGTGCCGCACAGGGGTCGGGAACCACCATATATTTT; CDR3: CAAQGSGTTIYF
length: 13; size: NA; V: TRBV7-2; D: NA; J: TRBJ1-2; DNA: TGTGCCAGCAGCTTAGGAGGAACTTATGGCTACACCTTC; CDR3: CASSLGGTYGYTF
length: 16; size: few; V: TRBV28; D: TRBD2; J: TRBJ2-1; DNA: TGTGCCAGCAAACTCCTCGGGGCGGGAGGGGACAATGAGCAGTTCTTC; CDR3: CASKLLGAGGDNEQFF
length: 12; size: NA; V: TRBV30; D: TRBD2; J: TRBJ2-7; DNA: TGTGCCGGAGGTAGGACGGGAGGGGAGCAGTACTTC; CDR3: CAGGRTGGEQYF
length: 16; size: NA; V: TRBV5-1; D: NA; J: TRBJ2-3; DNA: TGCGCCAGCAGCTTGGTGGTAGCGGTTAGCACAGATACGCAGTATTTT; CDR3: CASSLVVAVSTDTQYF
length: 16; size: few; V: TRBV11-3; D: TRBD2; J: TRBJ2-5; DNA: TGTGCCAGCAGCCTACGGACTAGCGGGCGGTCCGAGACCCAGTACTTC; CDR3: CASSLRTSGRSETQYF
length: 16; size: few; V: TRBV15; D: TRBD2; J: TRBJ2-3; DNA: TGTGCCACCAGCAGACGCCTAGCGGGTAGCACAGATACGCAGTATTTT; CDR3: CATSRRLAGSTDTQYF
length: 13; size: NA; V: TRBV6-5; D: NA; J: TRBJ2-7; DNA: TGTGCCACCCTGGGGGGATTCTCCTACGAGCAGTACTTC; CDR3: CATLGGFSYEQYF
length: 16; size: NA; V: TRBV18; D: TRBD2; J: TRBJ2-1; DNA: TGTGCCAGCTCACATCCGGGAGGGCGGGTCTGGAATGAGCAGTTCTTC; CDR3: CASSHPGGRVWNEQFF
length: 11; size: NA; V: TRBV2; D: NA; J: TRBJ1-2; DNA: TGTGCCAGCAGTGAATACGGTGGCTACACCTTC; CDR3: CASSEYGGYTF
length: 16; size: NA; V: TRBV9; D: TRBD1; J: TRBJ2-3; DNA: TGTGCCAGCAGCGCCGGACAGGGGGCGGGGGCAGATACGCAGTATTTT; CDR3: CASSAGQGAGADTQYF
length: 15; size: NA; V: TRBV7-2; D: TRBD1; J: TRBJ1-2; DNA: TGTGCCAGCAGCTCCCGGACAGGGGAGGGCTATGGCTACACCTTC; CDR3: CASSSRTGEGYGYTF
length: 16; size: NA; V: TRBV10-3; D: TRBD2; J: TRBJ2-1; DNA: TGTGCCATCAGTGGGGGACTAGCGGGAGGGTACAATGAGCAGTTCTTC; CDR3: CAISGGLAGGYNEQFF
length: 15; size: NA; V: TRBV7-2; D: TRBD1; J: TRBJ1-4; DNA: TGTGCCAGCAGCTCCACAGGGGGGGTAGGGGGGAAACTGTTTTTT; CDR3: CASSSTGGVGGKLFF
length: 16; size: NA; V: TRBV7-8; D: TRBD1; J: TRBJ1-1; DNA: TGTGCCAGCAGCCCCAGACAGGGGACCTTGGGCACTGAAGCTTTCTTT; CDR3: CASSPRQGTLGTEAFF
length: 19; size: NA; V: TRBV7-8; D: NA; J: TRBJ1-3; DNA: TGTGCCAGCAGCTTAGAGGGGGGGCGGACTCTCGCCTCTGGAAACACCATATATTTT; CDR3: CASSLEGGRTLASGNTIYF
length: 15; size: NA; V: TRBV27; D: NA; J: TRBJ1-5; DNA: TGTGCCAGCAGCGTGACAAGGGGCAGGAATCAGCCCCAGCATTTT; CDR3: CASSVTRGRNQPQHF
length: 12; size: NA; V: TRBV19; D: NA; J: TRBJ2-1; DNA: TGTGCCAGTAGTGTATTATACAGGGAGCAGTTCTTC; CDR3: CASSVLYREQFF
length: 15; size: NA; V: TRBV6-5; D: TRBD2; J: TRBJ2-1; DNA: TGTGCCAGTGCCCCATGGACTAGCGGCGACAATGAGCAGTTCTTC; CDR3: CASAPWTSGDNEQFF